This section outlines one TCR beta chain sequence together with its context. As yet, its antigen is unknown. The data derive from a study of cytomegalovirus exposure and HLA in healthy donors. Study overall: Of some 410 genotyped donors, roughly 80% grouped in the Caucasian-associated ancestry cluster.

The V segment lost 3 bases and the J segment 10 bases; nucleotides outside the gene matches: 11. This CDR3 has 16 amino acids. Germline V gene lookup returns CDR1 SGDLS and CDR2 YYNGEE. Primers: 60 Vbeta forward and 13 Jbeta reverse. Profiled with immunoSEQ multiplex PCR; TCRdb holds only in-frame clones, not every one. Among about 100,000 clones listed, around 82% were seen once. Broader study findings: Across donors, presence/absence analyses took sequencing depth to be roughly uniform.

The gene calls are TRBV9 and TRBJ1-6; 9 nucleotides match TRBD1. The sample comprised PBMCs. The receptor was isolated from a woman aged 60 to 75 in good health and CMV-seronegative. The CDR3 sequence is CASSEDRGIGLSPLHF. The DNA for the CDR3 is TGTGCCAGCAGCGAAGACAGGGGGATAGGCCTGTCACCCCTCCACTTT.